This entry concerns a single T cell receptor (beta chain). What this receptor recognizes is not known. Base qualities are not provided; no much larger clone lies one nucleotide away. The data were obtained in a study of T cell responses to AZD1222 COVID-19 vaccine (dated by TCRdb to about 2021). Regarding the research as a whole: AZD1222 recipients given second doses at about 4 weeks or at about 12 weeks were pooled, since spike-specific TCR depth and breadth were not found to differ between the two schedules. A total of 230 to 250 trial participants underwent TCR sequencing, of whom 200 to 220 received two doses of AZD1222 and about 25 received two doses of the MenACWY control vaccine. Trial participants were enrolled by age into 18-55, 56-69 and 70-plus year subgroups, with around 140, 26 and 57 TCR-sequenced participants respectively. Beyond this particular receptor, the publication reports: In the small 56-69-year group, the increase in depth fell short of significance, most likely because of low power. Nearly half of unique spike-specific TCRs reportedly recognized epitopes outside regions mutated in the B.1.351 and B.1.1.7 variants. Most participants were white British and females outnumbered males, and the authors suggested that clonal diversity may have been underestimated. Only five to seven AZD1222 recipients were SARS-CoV-2 seropositive at baseline, limiting conclusions about previously exposed vaccinees. After two AZD1222 doses, spike-specific TCR breadth and depth were significantly higher than at day 0 and than in MenACWY recipients. Vaccine-associated CD4 TCRs spanned the whole spike protein, with dominant responses in regions 160-218 and 743-854. Because no day 14 peak-response samples were available, repertoires were characterized only after the peak T cell response.

This specimen's time point label, per the study, means: baseline before first vaccination. The vaccinee samples were drawn from two UK trials, COV001 and COV002, one of which was a single-blind randomized controlled phase 2/3 trial testing AZD1222 (ChAdOx1 nCoV-19) in healthy adults. For TCRbeta chain sequencing, PBMC samples were collected from trial participants at day 0 and at day 28 after the second dose. CDR1 DFQATT and CDR2 SNEGSKA are derived from the germline V gene (reference sequence). The V end loses 3 bases and the J end loses 2 bases, and a stretch of 20 bases separates them. The CDR3 starts with the cysteine, ends with the phenylalanine, and has 16 residues. Left in the record is the CDR3 DNA by itself, 48 bases read in frame from the first base. The CDR3 regions of human TCRbeta chains were subjected to immunosequencing. Turning to the authors' computational methods: Repertoire TCRs were checked for matches against a reference library of SARS-CoV-2-specific TCRs that had been generated using the MIRA antigen-specificity platform. Breadth meant the fraction of unique TCRs that were SARS-CoV-2-associated, whereas depth meant the fraction of total T cells that were SARS-CoV-2-associated. Using the MIRA data, every spike-specific TCR was mapped to the spike region that the TCR reacted to and assigned to either a CD4 or a CD8 class. Log10-transformed breadth and depth values were compared by one-way ANOVA with Sidak's multiple comparisons tests. The source is immuneACCESS, and TCRdb retained only in-frame sequences with V and J called. Part of the clones is not carried over; for the studies checked, unresolved V genes explain less than half of this, and the remainder is unexplained. D and trimming were read from the DNA, whereas the V and J calls and clone size are those reported in that table. The sample table lists roughly 130,000 clones, 80% to 95% of them with a count of one. About 3% of the sample is in the top ten clones.

The sequence was collected from an adult in good health. The chain was built from TRBV20-1 and TRBJ2-7; the D match is possibly TRBD1 or TRBD2, with 5 bases aligned in each. The sequences come from peripheral blood, collected on day 0 of AZD1222 vaccination. Here the CDR3 is given as CSASPKPGRITYEQYF. Here is the DNA: TGCAGTGCTAGTCCTAAACCGGGACGAATTACCTACGAGCAGTACTTC.